These T cell receptor beta chains were read from a single sample in a study of shared clonotypes between healthy human individuals. Only in-frame clones appear in the TCRdb table, and some are missing; sequencing was by immunoSEQ multiplex PCR. Of a few million clones in the sample, approximately 90% were seen once. Material for sequencing was naive CD4+ T cells from PBMCs. Every receptor here comes from a young man in good health. Some clones in this sample may be carry-over from other donors' samples. CDR3s include the opening cysteine and the closing phenylalanine or tryptophan. Each record gives: clone size, J gene, V gene, CDR3 length, D gene, CDR3 DNA, CDR3 protein. D genes are given only for firm matches. Clone size is shown for a subset of rows, as once, few, many or a class of expanded clone.

clone_size: once
j_call: TRBJ2-1
v_call: TRBV11-3
cdr3_length: 16
d_call: NA
cdr3_nt: TGTGCCAGCAGCTTAGTGTGGGGGAATGAATACAATGAGCAGTTCTTC
cdr3_aa: CASSLVWGNEYNEQFF

clone_size: NA
j_call: TRBJ2-7
v_call: TRBV5-4
cdr3_length: 14
d_call: NA
cdr3_nt: TGTGCCAGCAGCTTCGACGCCGGGGTTGGGGAGCAGTACTTC
cdr3_aa: CASSFDAGVGEQYF

clone_size: NA
j_call: TRBJ2-1
v_call: TRBV5-1
cdr3_length: 11
d_call: NA
cdr3_nt: TGCGCCAGCAGACTAGACTCCTCCCCGTTCTTC
cdr3_aa: CASRLDSSPFF

clone_size: NA
j_call: TRBJ2-7
v_call: TRBV27
cdr3_length: 17
d_call: NA
cdr3_nt: TGTGCCAGCAGTTCACCCGTTCGGGGCCCCCGGCCCTACGAGCAGTACTTC
cdr3_aa: CASSSPVRGPRPYEQYF

clone_size: NA
j_call: TRBJ2-7
v_call: TRBV6-1
cdr3_length: 15
d_call: TRBD1
cdr3_nt: TGTGCCAGCAGTATGGGACAGGGGAATATCTACGAGCAGTACTTC
cdr3_aa: CASSMGQGNIYEQYF

clone_size: NA
j_call: TRBJ1-5
v_call: TRBV9
cdr3_length: 13
d_call: NA
cdr3_nt: TGTGCCAGCAGCGTAGATATAAATCAGCCCCAGCATTTT
cdr3_aa: CASSVDINQPQHF

clone_size: NA
j_call: TRBJ2-1
v_call: TRBV7-3
cdr3_length: 15
d_call: TRBD2
cdr3_nt: TGTGCCAGCAGCTTAACGGGGACTACTTACAATGAGCAGTTCTTC
cdr3_aa: CASSLTGTTYNEQFF

clone_size: NA
j_call: TRBJ1-6
v_call: TRBV30
cdr3_length: 16
d_call: NA
cdr3_nt: TGTGCCTGGAGTCCAGTGGGGAGCTCCTATAATTCACCCCTCCACTTT
cdr3_aa: CAWSPVGSSYNSPLHF

clone_size: NA
j_call: TRBJ2-1
v_call: TRBV4-1
cdr3_length: 14
d_call: TRBD1
cdr3_nt: TGCGCCAGCAGCCCCGGGACAGGGGTTCCCTCAAAGTTCTTC
cdr3_aa: CASSPGTGVPSKFF

clone_size: NA
j_call: TRBJ2-1
v_call: TRBV10-3
cdr3_length: 17
d_call: TRBD2
cdr3_nt: TGTGCCTCCGCTAGCGGGTACCGAAATAGCTCCTACAATGAGCAGTTCTTC
cdr3_aa: CASASGYRNSSYNEQFF

clone_size: NA
j_call: TRBJ1-1
v_call: TRBV10-1
cdr3_length: 12
d_call: NA
cdr3_nt: TGCGCCAGCAGTGCCAGGGGCACTGAAGCTTTCTTT
cdr3_aa: CASSARGTEAFF

clone_size: NA
j_call: TRBJ2-7
v_call: TRBV29-1
cdr3_length: 12
d_call: TRBD1
cdr3_nt: TGCAGCGTTGTCAGGGGGAGCTACGAGCAGTACTTC
cdr3_aa: CSVVRGSYEQYF

clone_size: NA
j_call: TRBJ2-7
v_call: TRBV7-2
cdr3_length: 13
d_call: NA
cdr3_nt: TGTGCCAGCAGCTTTTACAGGGCGGTCGAGCAGTACTTC
cdr3_aa: CASSFYRAVEQYF

clone_size: once
j_call: TRBJ2-7
v_call: TRBV6-1
cdr3_length: 12
d_call: TRBD2
cdr3_nt: TGTGCCAGCAGTCGGGGGGCCTACGAGCAGTACTTC
cdr3_aa: CASSRGAYEQYF

clone_size: NA
j_call: TRBJ2-3
v_call: TRBV28
cdr3_length: 14
d_call: NA
cdr3_nt: TGTGCCTCCATCGCGGCGGATAGAAAGAATACGCAGTATTTT
cdr3_aa: CASIAADRKNTQYF

clone_size: NA
j_call: TRBJ2-1
v_call: TRBV5-1
cdr3_length: 17
d_call: TRBD2
cdr3_nt: TGCGCCAGCAGTTCGATGGGACTAGCGGGCGCTTACAATGAGCAGTTCTTC
cdr3_aa: CASSSMGLAGAYNEQFF

clone_size: NA
j_call: TRBJ2-3
v_call: TRBV7-2
cdr3_length: 14
d_call: NA
cdr3_nt: TGTGCCAGCAGCTTACTAAGCGGGCGACATACGCAGTATTTT
cdr3_aa: CASSLLSGRHTQYF

clone_size: NA
j_call: TRBJ2-1
v_call: TRBV9
cdr3_length: 15
d_call: TRBD2
cdr3_nt: TGTGCCAGCAGCGTCACTAGCGAGACCTACAATGAGCAGTTCTTC
cdr3_aa: CASSVTSETYNEQFF

clone_size: NA
j_call: TRBJ2-5
v_call: TRBV15
cdr3_length: 15
d_call: NA
cdr3_nt: TGTGCCACCAGCAGAGATATGGACACGGGTGGGCCCAGAGACTTC
cdr3_aa: CATSRDMDTGGPRDF

clone_size: NA
j_call: TRBJ2-1
v_call: TRBV7-8
cdr3_length: 13
d_call: NA
cdr3_nt: TGTGCCAGCAGCTTAGATAGGCTAGGGGAGCAGTTCTTC
cdr3_aa: CASSLDRLGEQFF

clone_size: NA
j_call: TRBJ2-1
v_call: TRBV7-2
cdr3_length: 13
d_call: NA
cdr3_nt: TGTGCCAGCAGCATATACAGGTACAATGAGCAGTTCTTC
cdr3_aa: CASSIYRYNEQFF

clone_size: NA
j_call: TRBJ2-7
v_call: TRBV9
cdr3_length: 16
d_call: NA
cdr3_nt: TGTGCCAGCAGCCTCGTCCCGACCGGTGGGTTACGGGAGCAGTACTTC
cdr3_aa: CASSLVPTGGLREQYF

clone_size: NA
j_call: TRBJ2-5
v_call: TRBV11-2
cdr3_length: 14
d_call: TRBD2
cdr3_nt: TGTGCCAGCAGCCCACGACTAGCGCAAGAGACCCAGTACTTC
cdr3_aa: CASSPRLAQETQYF

clone_size: NA
j_call: TRBJ2-5
v_call: TRBV6-5
cdr3_length: 15
d_call: NA
cdr3_nt: TGTGCCAGCAGTTACTCGACTCCCGGGCGGGAGACCCAGTACTTC
cdr3_aa: CASSYSTPGRETQYF

clone_size: few
j_call: TRBJ2-7
v_call: TRBV6-6
cdr3_length: 11
d_call: TRBD2
cdr3_nt: TGTGCCAGCAGCCACGGGGAGGGGAAGTACTTC
cdr3_aa: CASSHGEGKYF

clone_size: NA
j_call: TRBJ2-5
v_call: TRBV5-1
cdr3_length: 13
d_call: TRBD2
cdr3_nt: TGCGCCAGCTCCCTACTAGCGCCCGAGACCCAGTACTTC
cdr3_aa: CASSLLAPETQYF

clone_size: few
j_call: TRBJ1-1
v_call: TRBV6-1
cdr3_length: 13
d_call: NA
cdr3_nt: TGTGCCAGCACCGAGGGCTTGAACACTGAAGCTTTCTTT
cdr3_aa: CASTEGLNTEAFF

clone_size: few
j_call: TRBJ1-1
v_call: TRBV30
cdr3_length: 13
d_call: NA
cdr3_nt: TGTGCCTGGAGTGCCTACACGAACACTGAAGCTTTCTTT
cdr3_aa: CAWSAYTNTEAFF

clone_size: once
j_call: TRBJ2-5
v_call: TRBV6-6
cdr3_length: 13
d_call: NA
cdr3_nt: TGTGCCAGCAACCAGGGACGGCAAGAGACCCAGTACTTC
cdr3_aa: CASNQGRQETQYF

clone_size: NA
j_call: TRBJ1-2
v_call: TRBV28
cdr3_length: 16
d_call: TRBD1
cdr3_nt: TGTGCCAGCAGTCTAAAACAGGGGCGGGGGATAGGGGGCTACACCTTC
cdr3_aa: CASSLKQGRGIGGYTF

clone_size: NA
j_call: TRBJ2-5
v_call: TRBV28
cdr3_length: 13
d_call: NA
cdr3_nt: TGTGCCAGCAGTATCTCAATTGTAGAGACCCAGTACTTC
cdr3_aa: CASSISIVETQYF

clone_size: NA
j_call: TRBJ1-3
v_call: TRBV5-4
cdr3_length: 14
d_call: NA
cdr3_nt: TGTGCCAGCAGCTTGGCAGGGAGTGGAAACACCATATATTTT
cdr3_aa: CASSLAGSGNTIYF

clone_size: NA
j_call: TRBJ2-2
v_call: TRBV29-1
cdr3_length: 14
d_call: NA
cdr3_nt: TGCAGCGGGACCGGGACAAGGGACACCGGGGAGCTGTTTTTT
cdr3_aa: CSGTGTRDTGELFF

clone_size: NA
j_call: TRBJ2-1
v_call: TRBV4-2
cdr3_length: 15
d_call: TRBD2
cdr3_nt: TGTGCCAGCAGCCCTAGACTAGCGGGAAACAATGAGCAGTTCTTC
cdr3_aa: CASSPRLAGNNEQFF

clone_size: NA
j_call: TRBJ2-1
v_call: TRBV6-5
cdr3_length: 14
d_call: NA
cdr3_nt: TGTGCCAGCAGTTACTCGCGACTCCACAATGAGCAGTTCTTC
cdr3_aa: CASSYSRLHNEQFF

clone_size: NA
j_call: TRBJ1-2
v_call: TRBV28
cdr3_length: 15
d_call: NA
cdr3_nt: TGTGCCAGCAGTTACCGGGTGAATAGAAACTATGGCTACACCTTC
cdr3_aa: CASSYRVNRNYGYTF

clone_size: NA
j_call: TRBJ1-3
v_call: TRBV5-1
cdr3_length: 14
d_call: NA
cdr3_nt: TGCGCCAGCAGCCTCGACGTGTCTGGAAACACCATATATTTT
cdr3_aa: CASSLDVSGNTIYF

clone_size: NA
j_call: TRBJ2-7
v_call: TRBV18
cdr3_length: 15
d_call: TRBD2
cdr3_nt: TGTGCCAGCTCACCGGCTGTGACTAGCGTCGGTGAGCAGTACTTC
cdr3_aa: CASSPAVTSVGEQYF

clone_size: NA
j_call: TRBJ2-1
v_call: TRBV14
cdr3_length: 19
d_call: TRBD2
cdr3_nt: TGTGCCAGCAGCCTACAAACTAGCGGGAATATATTATCCTACAATGAGCAGTTCTTC
cdr3_aa: CASSLQTSGNILSYNEQFF

clone_size: once
j_call: TRBJ2-2
v_call: TRBV2
cdr3_length: 14
d_call: NA
cdr3_nt: TGTGCCAGCACTCCGACTGAGAACACCGGGGAGCTGTTTTTT
cdr3_aa: CASTPTENTGELFF

clone_size: NA
j_call: TRBJ1-5
v_call: TRBV28
cdr3_length: 17
d_call: NA
cdr3_nt: TGTGCCAGCAGTTTAAGGGGACGGGCGGTTACCGATCAGCCCCAGCATTTT
cdr3_aa: CASSLRGRAVTDQPQHF

clone_size: NA
j_call: TRBJ2-1
v_call: TRBV28
cdr3_length: 15
d_call: NA
cdr3_nt: TGTGCCAGCAGCACCCAAGGGGGGAGCGGCGCCCGTGGGTTCTTC
cdr3_aa: CASSTQGGSGARGFF

clone_size: NA
j_call: TRBJ1-6
v_call: TRBV30
cdr3_length: 14
d_call: NA
cdr3_nt: TGTGCCTGGAACCAACAGGGTTATAATTCACCCCTCCACTTT
cdr3_aa: CAWNQQGYNSPLHF

clone_size: NA
j_call: TRBJ2-2
v_call: TRBV5-4
cdr3_length: 15
d_call: TRBD2
cdr3_nt: TGTGCCAGCAGCGCCGGGACTAGCGTCACCGGGGAGCTGTTTTTT
cdr3_aa: CASSAGTSVTGELFF

clone_size: NA
j_call: TRBJ2-7
v_call: TRBV28
cdr3_length: 15
d_call: TRBD1
cdr3_nt: TGTGCCAGCAGTCGCACAGGGGTATGGCGCTACGAGCAGTACTTC
cdr3_aa: CASSRTGVWRYEQYF